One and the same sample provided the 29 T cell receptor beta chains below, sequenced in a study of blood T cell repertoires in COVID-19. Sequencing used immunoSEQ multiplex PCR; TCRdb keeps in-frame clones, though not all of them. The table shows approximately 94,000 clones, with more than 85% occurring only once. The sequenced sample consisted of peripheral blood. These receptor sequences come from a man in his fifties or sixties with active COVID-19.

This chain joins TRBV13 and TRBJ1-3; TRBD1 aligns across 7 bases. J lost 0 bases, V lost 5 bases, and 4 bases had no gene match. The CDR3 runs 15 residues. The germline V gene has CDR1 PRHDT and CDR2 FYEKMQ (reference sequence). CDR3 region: CASSPDRSSGNTIYF. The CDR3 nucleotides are TGTGCCAGCAGCCCGGACAGGAGCTCTGGAAACACCATATATTTT.

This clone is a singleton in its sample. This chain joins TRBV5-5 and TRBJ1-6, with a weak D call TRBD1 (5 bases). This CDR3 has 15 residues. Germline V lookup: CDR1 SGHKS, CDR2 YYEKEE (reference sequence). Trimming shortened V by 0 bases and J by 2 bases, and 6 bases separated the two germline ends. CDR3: CASSLGQPYNSPLHF. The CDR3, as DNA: TGTGCCAGCAGCTTGGGACAGCCCTATAATTCACCCCTCCACTTT. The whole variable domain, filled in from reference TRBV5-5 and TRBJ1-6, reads DAGVTQSPTHLIKTRGQQVTLRCSPISGHKSVSWYQQVLGQGPQFIFQYYEKEERGRGNFPDRFSARQFPNYSSELNVNALLLGDSALYLCASSLGQPYNSPLHFGNGTRLTVT.

CDR3 bases: TGTGCCAGCAGCCAGACCCTGGGGGGGCGCGAGCAGTACTTC. Protein sequence: CASSQTLGGREQYF. The rearrangement links TRBV3-1 (or the pseudogene TRBV3-2) to TRBJ2-7; D might be TRBD2 (7 bases). This CDR3 contains 14 residues. Germline values: CDR1 LGHDT, CDR2 YNNKEL (reference sequence). Trimming took off 3 bases at V and 6 bases at J, with 15 bases between the two ends.

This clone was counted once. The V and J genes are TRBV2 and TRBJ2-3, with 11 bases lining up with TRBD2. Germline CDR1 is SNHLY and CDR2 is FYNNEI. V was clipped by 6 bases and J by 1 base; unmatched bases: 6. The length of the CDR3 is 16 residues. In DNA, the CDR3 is TGTGCCAGCAGAGACCTACTAGCGGGGGGCACAGATACGCAGTATTTT. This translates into CASRDLLAGGTDTQYF.

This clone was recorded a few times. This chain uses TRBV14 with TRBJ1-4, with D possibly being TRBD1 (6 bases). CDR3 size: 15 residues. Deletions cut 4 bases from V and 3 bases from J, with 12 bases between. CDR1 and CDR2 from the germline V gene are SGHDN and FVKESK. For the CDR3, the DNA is TGTGCCAGCAGCCCACTACAGGGTTCTAATGAAAAACTGTTTTTT. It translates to CASSPLQGSNEKLFF.

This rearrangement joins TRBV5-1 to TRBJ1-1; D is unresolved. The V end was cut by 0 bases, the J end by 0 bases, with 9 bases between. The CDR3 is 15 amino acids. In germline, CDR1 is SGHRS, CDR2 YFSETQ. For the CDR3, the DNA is TGCGCCAGCAGCTTGGATATACGGGTGAACACTGAAGCTTTCTTT. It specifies CASSLDIRVNTEAFF.

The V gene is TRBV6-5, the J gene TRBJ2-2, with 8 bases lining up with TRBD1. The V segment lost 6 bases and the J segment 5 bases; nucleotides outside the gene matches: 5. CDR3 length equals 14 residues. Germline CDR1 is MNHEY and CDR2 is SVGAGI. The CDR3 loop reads CASRGQGWTGELFF. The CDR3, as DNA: TGTGCCAGCAGAGGACAGGGATGGACCGGGGAGCTGTTTTTT.

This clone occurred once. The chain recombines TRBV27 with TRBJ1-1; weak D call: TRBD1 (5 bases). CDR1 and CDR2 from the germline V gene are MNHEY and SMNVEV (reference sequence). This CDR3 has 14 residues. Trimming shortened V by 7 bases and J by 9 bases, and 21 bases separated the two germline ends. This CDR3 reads CASKVMRDGAKAFF. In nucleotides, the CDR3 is TGTGCCAGCAAAGTGATGCGGGACGGGGCAAAAGCTTTCTTT.

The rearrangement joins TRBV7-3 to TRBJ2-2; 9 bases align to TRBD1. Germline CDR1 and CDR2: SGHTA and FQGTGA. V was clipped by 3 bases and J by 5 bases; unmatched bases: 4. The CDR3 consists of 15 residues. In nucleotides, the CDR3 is TGTGCCAGCAGCTTGGGACAGGGTAGGACCGGGGAGCTGTTTTTT. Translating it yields CASSLGQGRTGELFF.

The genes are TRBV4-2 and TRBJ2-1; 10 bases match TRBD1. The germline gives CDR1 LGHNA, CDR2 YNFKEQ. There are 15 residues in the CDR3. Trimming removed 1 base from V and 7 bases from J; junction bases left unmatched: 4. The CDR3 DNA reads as TGTGCCAGCAGCCAAGTCGGGACAGGGGTGAATGAGCAGTTCTTC. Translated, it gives CASSQVGTGVNEQFF.

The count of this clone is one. The CDR3 nucleotides are TGTGCCAGCAGCGGACAGGGGAGCGGGGGAAACATTCAGTACTTC. It encodes CASSGQGSGGNIQYF. J is TRBJ2-4 and V is TRBV5-4; tentatively, D is TRBD1 (9 bases). V was clipped by 4 bases and J by 6 bases, with 17 bases between them. This CDR3 is built from 15 residues. Looked up from germline, CDR1 is SGHNT and CDR2 is YYREEE (reference sequence).

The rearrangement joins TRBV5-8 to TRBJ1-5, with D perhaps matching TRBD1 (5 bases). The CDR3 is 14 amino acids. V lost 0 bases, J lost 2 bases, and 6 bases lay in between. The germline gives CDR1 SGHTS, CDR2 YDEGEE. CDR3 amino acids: CASSLEQGNQPQHF. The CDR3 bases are TGTGCCAGCAGCTTGGAACAGGGCAATCAGCCCCAGCATTTT.

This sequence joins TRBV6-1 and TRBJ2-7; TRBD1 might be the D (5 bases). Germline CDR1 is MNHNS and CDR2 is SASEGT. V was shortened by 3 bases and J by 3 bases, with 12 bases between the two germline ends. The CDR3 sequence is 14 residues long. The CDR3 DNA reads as TGTGCCAGCAGTGAGCAGAGACAGCTCTACGAGCAGTACGTC. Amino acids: CASSEQRQLYEQYV.

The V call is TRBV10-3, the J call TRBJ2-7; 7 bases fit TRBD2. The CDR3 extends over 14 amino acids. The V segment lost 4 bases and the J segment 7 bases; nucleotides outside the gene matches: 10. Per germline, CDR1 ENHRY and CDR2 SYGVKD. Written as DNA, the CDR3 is TGTGCCATCAGTGGGAGCGGGGAGTCCGGAGAGCAGTACTTC. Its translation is CAISGSGESGEQYF.

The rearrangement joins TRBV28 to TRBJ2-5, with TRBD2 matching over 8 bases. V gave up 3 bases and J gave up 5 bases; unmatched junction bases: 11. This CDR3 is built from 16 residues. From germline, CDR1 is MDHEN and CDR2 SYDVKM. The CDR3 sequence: CASSFLGGGEVETQYF. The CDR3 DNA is TGTGCCAGCAGTTTTCTCGGGGGGGGCGAGGTGGAGACCCAGTACTTC.

The CDR3 bases are TGTGCCAGCAGCTCCACAGGGAGGGGGCAGCCCCAGCATTTT. Translated, it gives CASSSTGRGQPQHF. The chain carries TRBV6-2 or TRBV6-3 and TRBJ1-5; possible D gene TRBD1, 6 bases. CDR3 length: 14 residues. Trimming took 6 bases from V and 7 from J, leaving 16 bases between them. CDR1 is MNHEY and CDR2 is SVGEGT in the germline V gene.

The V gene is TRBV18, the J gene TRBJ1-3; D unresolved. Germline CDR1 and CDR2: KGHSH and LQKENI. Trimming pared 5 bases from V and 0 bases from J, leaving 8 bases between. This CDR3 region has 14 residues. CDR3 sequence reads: CASSSAVSGNTIYF. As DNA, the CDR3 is TGTGCCAGCTCATCTGCAGTCTCTGGAAACACCATATATTTT.

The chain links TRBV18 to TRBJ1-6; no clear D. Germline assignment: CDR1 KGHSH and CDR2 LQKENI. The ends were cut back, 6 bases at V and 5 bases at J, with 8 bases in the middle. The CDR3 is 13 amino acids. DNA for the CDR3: TGTGCCAGCTCCGGGGTTAATAATTCACCCCTCCACTTT. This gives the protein CASSGVNNSPLHF.

The CDR3 DNA reads as TGCGCCAGCAGTGAGGGGACAGGGGTCACTGAAGCTTTCTTT. Its protein is CASSEGTGVTEAFF. J is TRBJ1-1 and V is TRBV10-1; TRBD1 matches 10 bases. The CDR3 is made up of 14 amino acids. V was pared by 2 bases and J by 4 bases, with 1 base of the junction left unmatched. Germline CDR1 is WNHNN and CDR2 is SYGVQD (reference sequence).

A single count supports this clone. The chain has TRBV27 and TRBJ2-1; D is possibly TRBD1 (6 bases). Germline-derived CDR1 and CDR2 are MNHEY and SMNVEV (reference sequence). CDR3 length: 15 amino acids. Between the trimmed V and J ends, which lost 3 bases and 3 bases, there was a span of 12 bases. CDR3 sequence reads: CASSLAGTNYNEQFF. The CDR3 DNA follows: TGTGCCAGCAGTTTGGCCGGGACAAACTACAATGAGCAGTTCTTC.

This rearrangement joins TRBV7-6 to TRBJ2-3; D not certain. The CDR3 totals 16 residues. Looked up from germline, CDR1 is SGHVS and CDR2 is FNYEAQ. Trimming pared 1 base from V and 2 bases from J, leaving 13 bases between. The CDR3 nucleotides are TGTGCCAGCAGCTTAGATGGCGGCCGGTACACAGATACGCAGTATTTT. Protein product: CASSLDGGRYTDTQYF.

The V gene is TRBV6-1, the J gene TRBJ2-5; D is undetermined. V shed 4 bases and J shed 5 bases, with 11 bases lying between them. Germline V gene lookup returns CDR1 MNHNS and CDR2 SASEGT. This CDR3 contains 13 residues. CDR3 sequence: CASSARRRETQYF. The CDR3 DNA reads TGTGCCAGCAGTGCCCGACGGCGGGAGACCCAGTACTTC.

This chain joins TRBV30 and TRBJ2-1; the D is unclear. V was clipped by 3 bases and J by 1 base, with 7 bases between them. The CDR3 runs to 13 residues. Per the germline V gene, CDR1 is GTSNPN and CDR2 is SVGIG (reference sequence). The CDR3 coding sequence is TGTGCCTGGAGCCGCGGATCCTACAATGAGCAGTTCTTC. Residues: CAWSRGSYNEQFF.

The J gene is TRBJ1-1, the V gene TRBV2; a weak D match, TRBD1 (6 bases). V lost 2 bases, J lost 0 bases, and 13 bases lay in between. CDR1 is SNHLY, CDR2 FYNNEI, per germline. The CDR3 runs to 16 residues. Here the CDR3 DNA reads TGTGCCAGCAGTGAATACCAGGGGCGCATGAACACTGAAGCTTTCTTT. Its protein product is CASSEYQGRMNTEAFF.

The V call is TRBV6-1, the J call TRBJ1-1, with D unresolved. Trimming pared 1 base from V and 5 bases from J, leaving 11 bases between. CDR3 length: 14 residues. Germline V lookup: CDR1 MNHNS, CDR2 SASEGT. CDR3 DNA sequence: TGTGCCAGCAGTGAAGTTGGACGCGGGACTGAAGCTTTCTTT. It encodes CASSEVGRGTEAFF.

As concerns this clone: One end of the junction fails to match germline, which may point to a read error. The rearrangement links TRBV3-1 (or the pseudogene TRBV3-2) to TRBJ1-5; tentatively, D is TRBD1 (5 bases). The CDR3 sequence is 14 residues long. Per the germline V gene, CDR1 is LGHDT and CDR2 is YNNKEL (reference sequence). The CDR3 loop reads CAGSQAGFGQPQHF. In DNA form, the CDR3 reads TGTGCCGGCAGCCAAGCAGGGTTTGGGCAGCCCCAGCATTTT.

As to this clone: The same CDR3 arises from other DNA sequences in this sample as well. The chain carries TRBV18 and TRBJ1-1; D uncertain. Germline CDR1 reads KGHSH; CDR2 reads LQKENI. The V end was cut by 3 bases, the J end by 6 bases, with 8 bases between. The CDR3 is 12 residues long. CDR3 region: CASSPGGAEAFF. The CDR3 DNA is TGTGCCAGCTCACCCGGCGGGGCTGAAGCTTTCTTT.

CDR3 in amino acids: CASSLALGTGDEKLFF. CDR3 in DNA: TGTGCCAGCAGCTTGGCCCTCGGGACAGGGGACGAAAAACTGTTTTTT. The rearrangement links TRBV5-6 to TRBJ1-4, with 10 nucleotides matching TRBD1. The V gene end was trimmed by 0 bases and the J gene end by 8 bases; junction bases not matched to a gene: 7. In germline, CDR1 is SGHDT, CDR2 YYEEEE. CDR3 length: 16 amino acids. Complete variable domain (other parts from reference TRBV5-6 and TRBJ1-4): DAGVTQSPTHLIKTRGQQVTLRCSPKSGHDTVSWYQQALGQGPQFIFQYYEEEERQRGNFPDRFSGHQFPNYSSELNVNALLLGDSALYLCASSLALGTGDEKLFFGSGTQLSVL.

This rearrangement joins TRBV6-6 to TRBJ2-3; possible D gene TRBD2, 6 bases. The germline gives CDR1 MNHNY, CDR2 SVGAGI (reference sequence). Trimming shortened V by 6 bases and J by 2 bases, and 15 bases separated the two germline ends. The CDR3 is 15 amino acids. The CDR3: CASRASGVNTDTQYF. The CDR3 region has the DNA TGTGCCAGCAGGGCGTCGGGGGTGAACACAGATACGCAGTATTTT.